Following are 16 T cell receptor beta chains from one sample sequenced in a study. One entry per CDR3 protein results from TCRdb running MiXCR on the 5' RACE reads. The table includes about 54,000 distinct CDR3 sequences, roughly 18% detected once. Material for sequencing was naive CD4+ T cells sorted from blood. Subset here: naive CD4+ T cells, CD4+CD45RA+CD25-. The receptors shown here come from a female donor with breast cancer.

Written as DNA, the CDR3 is TGTGCCAGCAGCGTACCTGGGACGGAAGGGACCCAGTACTTC. Translating gives CASSVPGTEGTQYF. The rearrangement joins TRBV9 to TRBJ2-5; D is possibly TRBD1 or TRBD2 (5 bases each). This CDR3 is 14 amino acids long. Germline-derived CDR1 and CDR2 are SGDLS and YYNGEE. V was clipped by 1 base and J by 7 bases, with 14 bases between them.

V is TRBV2 and J is TRBJ2-7; 10 bases are shared with TRBD2. CDR3 length: 14 residues. Trimming took 10 bases from V and 4 from J; bases not matched to a gene: 10. From germline, CDR1 is SNHLY and CDR2 FYNNEI. This CDR3 is CATAVSSGRYEQYF. The CDR3 coding sequence is TGTGCCACCGCCGTTAGTAGCGGGAGGTACGAGCAGTACTTC.

This clonotype was seen repeatedly, ten times or more. The V gene is TRBV11-3, the J gene TRBJ1-1, with a weak D call TRBD1 (6 bases). Trimming cost V 7 bases and J 5 bases, with 14 bases left between them. CDR3 size: 13 residues. In germline, CDR1 is SGHNT, CDR2 YENEEA. CDR3 region: CASTHPQGTEAFF. CDR3 nucleotide sequence: TGTGCCAGCACCCACCCTCAGGGGACTGAAGCTTTCTTT. Full variable domain (outside the CDR3, taken from reference TRBV11-3 and TRBJ1-1): EAGVVQSPRYKIIEKKQPVAFWCNPISGHNTLYWYLQNLGQGPELLIRYENEEAVDDSQLPKDRFSAERLKGVDSTLKIQPAELGDSAVYLCASTHPQGTEAFFGQGTRLTVV.

This clonotype was counted at least ten times. The chain combines TRBV29-1 with TRBJ1-3, with D unclear. The V and J ends lost 4 bases and 2 bases respectively, with 6 bases between them. The CDR3 is made up of 12 amino acids. The germline CDR1 and CDR2 sequences are SQVTM and ANQGSEA. The CDR3 spells CSVAAPGNTIYF. In DNA, the CDR3 is TGCAGCGTTGCGGCGCCTGGAAACACCATATATTTT.

The gene calls are TRBV9 and TRBJ2-1, with 7 bases fitting TRBD2. The CDR3 covers 15 residues. The germline CDR1 and CDR2 sequences are SGDLS and YYNGEE. Trimming at V came to 0 bases and at J to 5 bases, leaving 5 bases not matched to a gene. The CDR3 DNA reads as TGTGCCAGCAGCGTAGGCGGGAGCTTCCACAATGAGCAGTTCTTC. Its translation is CASSVGGSFHNEQFF.

This clonotype was detected a few times. V is TRBV20-1 and J is TRBJ1-5, with TRBD1 matching 9 bases. V dropped 6 bases and J dropped 9; count of bases not matched to a gene: 15. This CDR3 spans 15 amino acids. Per germline, CDR1 DFQATT and CDR2 SNEGSKA (reference sequence). CDR3 protein: CSALGQGLRGGPQHF. Written as DNA, the CDR3 is TGCAGTGCCCTGGGACAGGGACTTCGAGGGGGGCCCCAGCATTTT.

The chain links TRBV28 to TRBJ1-1, with TRBD1 as a possible D gene (5 bases). Germline V gene sequence: CDR1 MDHEN, CDR2 SYDVKM. CDR3 length equals 13 residues. Between the trimmed V and J ends, which lost 2 bases and 6 bases, there was a span of 10 bases. In DNA, the CDR3 is TGTGCCAGCAGTTTAGGGACCCCATCTGAAGCTTTCTTT. Its translation: CASSLGTPSEAFF.

The chain uses TRBV20-1 and TRBJ2-5, with D tentatively TRBD1 (6 bases). Per the germline V gene, CDR1 is DFQATT and CDR2 is SNEGSKA (reference sequence). Trimming took 6 bases from V and 7 from J, leaving 9 bases between them. This CDR3 spans 10 amino acids. CDR3 nucleotides: TGCAGTGCATCACAGGGGACCCAGTACTTC. Protein sequence: CSASQGTQYF.

V is TRBV7-3 and J is TRBJ2-1, with D hard to call. Germline V gene sequence: CDR1 SGHTA, CDR2 FQGTGA. The CDR3 length is 15 residues. The V gene lost 2 bases and the J gene lost 2 bases, with 10 bases spanning the gap. DNA for the CDR3: TGTGCCAGCAGCTTATTCAGCCTGACCTACAATGAGCAGTTCTTC. Its protein is CASSLFSLTYNEQFF. Full variable domain (missing parts from reference TRBV7-3 and TRBJ2-1): GAGVSQTPSNKVTEKGKYVELRCDPISGHTALYWYRQSLGQGPEFLIYFQGTGAADDSGLPNDRFFAVRPEGSVSTLKIQRTERGDSAVYLCASSLFSLTYNEQFFGPGTRLTVL.

The rearrangement uses TRBV28 and TRBJ2-7; weak D call: TRBD1 (5 bases). CDR3 length equals 14 residues. Per the germline V gene, CDR1 is MDHEN and CDR2 is SYDVKM. V lost 2 bases and J 3 bases, leaving 11 bases between the germline ends. CDR3 residues: CASSLGQGGYEQYF. Here the CDR3 DNA reads TGTGCCAGCAGTTTAGGCCAGGGTGGCTACGAGCAGTACTTC.

This clonotype was counted at least ten times. The rearrangement uses TRBV12-3 or TRBV12-4 and TRBJ2-1; tentatively, D is TRBD1 (6 bases). Trimming removed 6 bases at V and 2 bases at J, with 14 bases between. CDR3 length: 15 amino acids. The CDR3 loop reads CASRPTGRTYNEQFF. CDR3 nucleotide sequence: TGTGCCAGCAGACCTACAGGGAGAACCTACAATGAGCAGTTCTTC.

The V gene is TRBV5-1, the J gene TRBJ2-7; a possible D gene is TRBD2 (6 bases). The CDR3 extends over 18 amino acids. Germline loops: CDR1 SGHRS, CDR2 YFSETQ. V was cut by 7 bases and J by 7 bases, with 33 bases left in between. The CDR3 DNA reads as TGCGCCAGCCCCTCGAGGGACTTCGAGGGGCAGGGTGGCAGTGAGCAGTACTTC. Protein: CASPSRDFEGQGGSEQYF.

With regard to this clonotype: A read error is possible here, since a much larger clone lies one base away. The V gene is TRBV10-3, the J gene TRBJ2-2; possibly TRBD1 or TRBD2 for D (5 bases each). Germline V gives CDR1 ENHRY, CDR2 SYGVKD. The CDR3 length is 16 residues. CDR3 in amino acids: CAISGGTGANTGELLF. CDR3 nucleotide sequence: TGTGCCATCAGTGGGGGCACCGGGGCGAACACCGGGGAGCTGCTTTTT.

The chain couples TRBV5-1 to TRBJ2-7, with D uncertain. The CDR3 consists of 13 residues. Germline values: CDR1 SGHRS, CDR2 YFSETQ. V lost 5 bases and J 5 bases, leaving 14 bases between the germline ends. The CDR3 loop reads CASRSLEAHEQYF. The CDR3 DNA sequence: TGCGCCAGCAGGAGCCTAGAGGCCCACGAGCAGTACTTC.

This clonotype was seen repeatedly, ten times or more. The chain employs TRBV20-1 and TRBJ2-1; maybe TRBD2 (6 bases). Trimming took 1 base from V and 13 from J, leaving 17 bases between them. Germline CDR1 DFQATT, CDR2 SNEGSKA (reference sequence). This CDR3 comprises 13 residues. CDR3 bases: TGCAGTGCTAGAGGCGGGGTGAACCCGAGACAGTTCTTC. It codes for CSARGGVNPRQFF.

J is TRBJ1-4 and V is TRBV30; D is possibly TRBD1 (5 bases). The CDR3 runs 14 residues. Trimming removed 3 bases at V and 8 bases at J, with 16 bases between. The germline V gene encodes CDR1 GTSNPN and CDR2 SVGIG (reference sequence). CDR3 amino acids: CAWSPRGADEKLFF. CDR3 sequence (DNA): TGTGCCTGGAGCCCCCGAGGGGCCGACGAAAAACTGTTTTTT. Using reference TRBV30 and TRBJ1-4 for the parts outside the CDR3, the full variable domain is SQTIHQWPATLVQPVGSPLSLECTVEGTSNPNLYWYRQAAGRGLQLLFYSVGIGQISSEVPQNLSASRPQDRQFILSSKKLLLSDSGFYLCAWSPRGADEKLFFGSGTQLSVL.